This T cell receptor beta chain comes out of a study of beta chain features in type 1 diabetes. CD45RO/CCR7/CD25/CD127/CD95/CD27 sorting isolated CD4+ naive, central memory, regulatory and stem cell-like memory cells. Notes on this clone: The antigen remains unidentified.

Study outcomes and limitations: There was a moderate but significant shortening of TCRB CDR3s in all four CD4+ subsets of Type 1 diabetes patients.

Isolated RNA was reverse transcribed in full, so expressed TCRB transcripts were sequenced. Clones were read by immunoSEQ multiplex PCR, and TCRdb kept only the in-frame ones, dropping some. The sample includes over 150,000 clones, approximately 7.9% of them seen just once. This CDR3 comprises 12 residues. Germline CDR1 is GTSNPN and CDR2 is SVGIG (reference sequence). V lost 1 base and J 5 bases, leaving 8 bases between the germline ends. Source material: central memory CD4+ T cells from blood. This receptor was identified in a young man with type 1 diabetes. V gene TRBV30 combines with J gene TRBJ2-5, with D perhaps TRBD1 (5 bases). CDR3 DNA: TGTGCCTGGAGTGGGCAGGGTGAGACCCAGTACTTC. Translation: CAWSGQGETQYF.